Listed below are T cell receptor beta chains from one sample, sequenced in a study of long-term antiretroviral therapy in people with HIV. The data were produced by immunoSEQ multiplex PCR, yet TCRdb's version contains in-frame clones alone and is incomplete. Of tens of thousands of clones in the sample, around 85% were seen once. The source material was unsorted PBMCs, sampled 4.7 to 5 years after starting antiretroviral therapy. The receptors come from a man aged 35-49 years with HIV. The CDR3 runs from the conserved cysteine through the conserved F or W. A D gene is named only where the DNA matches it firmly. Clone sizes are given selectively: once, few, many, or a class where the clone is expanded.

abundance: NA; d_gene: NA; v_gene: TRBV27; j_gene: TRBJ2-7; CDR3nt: TGTGCCAGCAGTTTGGCAGGAGCCTACGAGCAGTACTTC; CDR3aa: CASSLAGAYEQYF
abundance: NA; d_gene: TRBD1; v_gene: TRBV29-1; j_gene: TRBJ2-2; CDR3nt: TGCAGCGTTGACAGACAGGGTGTGAGCGGGGAGCTGTTTTTT; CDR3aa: CSVDRQGVSGELFF
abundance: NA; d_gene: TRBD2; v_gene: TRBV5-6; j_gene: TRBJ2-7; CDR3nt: TGTGCCAGCAACCGAGCGGGAGTGGCCTACGAGCAGTACTTC; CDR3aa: CASNRAGVAYEQYF
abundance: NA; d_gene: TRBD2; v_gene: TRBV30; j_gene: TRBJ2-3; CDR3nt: TGTGCCTGGAGTGAAACTAGCGGGAGAGTGGGTACGCAGTATTTT; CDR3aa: CAWSETSGRVGTQYF
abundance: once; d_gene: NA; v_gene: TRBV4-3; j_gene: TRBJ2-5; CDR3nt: TGCGCCAGCAGCCAATCTACGGGCGAGGGGGAGACCCAGTACTTC; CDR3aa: CASSQSTGEGETQYF
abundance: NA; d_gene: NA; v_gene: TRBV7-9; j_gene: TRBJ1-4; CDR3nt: TGTGCCAGCAGCGTATCAAGACAGTCTAATGAAAAACTGTTTTTT; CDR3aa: CASSVSRQSNEKLFF
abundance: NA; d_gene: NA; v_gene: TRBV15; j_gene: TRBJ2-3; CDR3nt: TGTGCCACCAGCGGTACATGGGATACGCAGTATTTT; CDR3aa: CATSGTWDTQYF
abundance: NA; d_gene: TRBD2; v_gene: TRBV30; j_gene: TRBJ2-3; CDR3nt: TGTGCCTGGACCAGCGGGAGGGCCACAGATACGCAGTATTTT; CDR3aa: CAWTSGRATDTQYF
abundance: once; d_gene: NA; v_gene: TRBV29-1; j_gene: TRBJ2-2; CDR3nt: TGCAGCGTTGAGGGCCTCCCGGGAGACACCGGGGAGCTGTTTTTT; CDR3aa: CSVEGLPGDTGELFF
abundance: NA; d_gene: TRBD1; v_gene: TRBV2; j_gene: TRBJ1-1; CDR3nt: TGTGCCAGCAAAGCGTTAGGGACAGGGCTGAACACTGAAGCTTTCTTT; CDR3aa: CASKALGTGLNTEAFF
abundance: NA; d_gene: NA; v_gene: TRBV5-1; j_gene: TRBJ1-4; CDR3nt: TGCGCCAGCAGCCCGTCGCCAAGTAATGAAAAACTGTTTTTT; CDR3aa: CASSPSPSNEKLFF
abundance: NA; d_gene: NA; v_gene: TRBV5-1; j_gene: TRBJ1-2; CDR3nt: TGCGCCAGCACAGGGATGCCCAACTATGGCTACACCTTC; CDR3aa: CASTGMPNYGYTF
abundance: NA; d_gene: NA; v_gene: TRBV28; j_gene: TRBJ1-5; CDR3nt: TGTGCCAGCAGTTTAGTCAATTGGGGAGATCAGCCCCAGCATTTT; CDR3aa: CASSLVNWGDQPQHF
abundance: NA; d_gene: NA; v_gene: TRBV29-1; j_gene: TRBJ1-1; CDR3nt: TGCAGCGTCGTGGCAGTTGGGCGGGCTTTCTTT; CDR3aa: CSVVAVGRAFF
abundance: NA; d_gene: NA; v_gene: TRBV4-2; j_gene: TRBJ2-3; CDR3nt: TGTGCCAGCAGCCAAGGGGATGGGACATCCACAGATACGCAGTATTTT; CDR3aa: CASSQGDGTSTDTQYF
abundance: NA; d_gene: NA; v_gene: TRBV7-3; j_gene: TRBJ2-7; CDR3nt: TGTGCCAGCAGCTTAGACGGGGCGGACGCCTACGAGCAGTACTTC; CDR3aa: CASSLDGADAYEQYF
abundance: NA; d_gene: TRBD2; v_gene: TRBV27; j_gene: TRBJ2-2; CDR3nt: TGTGCCAGCAGGCTAGCGGGGGGGCCCGAAACCGGGGAGCTGTTTTTT; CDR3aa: CASRLAGGPETGELFF
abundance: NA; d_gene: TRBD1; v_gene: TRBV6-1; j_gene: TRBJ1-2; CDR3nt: TGTGCCAGCAGTGAAGCTGCGGACAGGGGAACGCGAGGCTACACCTTC; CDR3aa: CASSEAADRGTRGYTF
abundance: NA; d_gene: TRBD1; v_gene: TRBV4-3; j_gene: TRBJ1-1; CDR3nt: TGCGCCAGCAGCCCGGGGCAGGGGGTGGAAGCTTTCTTT; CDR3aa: CASSPGQGVEAFF
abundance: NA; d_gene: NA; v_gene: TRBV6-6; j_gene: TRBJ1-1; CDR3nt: TGTGCCAGCAGTTTACAGGGAAGAACTGAAGCTTTCTTT; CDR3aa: CASSLQGRTEAFF
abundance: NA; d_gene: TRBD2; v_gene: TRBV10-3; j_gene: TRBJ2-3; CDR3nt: TGTGCCATCGAGTCTAGCGGGGGGGCAGATACGCAGTATTTT; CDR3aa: CAIESSGGADTQYF
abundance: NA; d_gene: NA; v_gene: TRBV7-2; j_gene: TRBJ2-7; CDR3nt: TGTGCCAGCAGCTCCGGGACGTCCCCATCCGAGCAGTACTTC; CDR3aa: CASSSGTSPSEQYF
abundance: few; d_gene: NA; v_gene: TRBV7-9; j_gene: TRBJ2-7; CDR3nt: TGTGCCAGCACCCCTCTGAACTCCTACGAGCAGTACTTC; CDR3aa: CASTPLNSYEQYF
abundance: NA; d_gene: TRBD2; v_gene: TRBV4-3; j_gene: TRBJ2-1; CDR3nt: TGCGCCAGCAGCCAAGAACTGGCTAGCGGGAGCGATGAGCAGTTCTTC; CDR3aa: CASSQELASGSDEQFF
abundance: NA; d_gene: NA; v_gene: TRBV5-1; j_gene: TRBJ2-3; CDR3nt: TGCGCCAGCAGGCTAGTGGCAAAAAACACAGATACGCAGTATTTT; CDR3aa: CASRLVAKNTDTQYF
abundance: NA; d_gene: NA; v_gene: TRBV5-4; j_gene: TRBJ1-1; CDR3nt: TGTGCCAGCAGCTCGGGGACCATGAACACTGAAGCTTTCTTT; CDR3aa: CASSSGTMNTEAFF
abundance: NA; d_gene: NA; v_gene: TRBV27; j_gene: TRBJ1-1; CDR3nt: TGTGCCAGCAGGTTGGGGAACACTGAAGCTTTCTTT; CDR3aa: CASRLGNTEAFF
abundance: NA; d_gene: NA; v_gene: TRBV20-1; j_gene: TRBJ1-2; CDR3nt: TGCAGTGCTCCCCACGGGTTTGGCTACACCTTC; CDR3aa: CSAPHGFGYTF
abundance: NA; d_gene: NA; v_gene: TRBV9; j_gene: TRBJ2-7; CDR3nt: TGTGCCAGCAGGCCGGGTCTAAGCTCCTACGAGCAGTACTTC; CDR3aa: CASRPGLSSYEQYF
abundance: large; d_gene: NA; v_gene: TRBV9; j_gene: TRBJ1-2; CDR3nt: TGTGCCAGCAGCGTAGGAGGGGCAAGTCTGGGCTACACCTTC; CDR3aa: CASSVGGASLGYTF
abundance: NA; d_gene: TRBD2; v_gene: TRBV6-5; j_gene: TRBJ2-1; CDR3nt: TGTGCCAGCAGGCGGACTAGCGGGGGGCTGGAAGAGCAGTTCTTC; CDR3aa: CASRRTSGGLEEQFF
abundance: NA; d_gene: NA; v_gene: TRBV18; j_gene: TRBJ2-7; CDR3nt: TGTGCCAGCTCACCACCAATAGTAACCTACGAGCAGTACTTC; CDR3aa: CASSPPIVTYEQYF
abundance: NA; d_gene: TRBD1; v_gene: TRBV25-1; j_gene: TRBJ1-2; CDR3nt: TGTGCCAGCAGTGAATCAACGGCCGGACAGGGCTGGGGCTACACCTTC; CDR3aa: CASSESTAGQGWGYTF
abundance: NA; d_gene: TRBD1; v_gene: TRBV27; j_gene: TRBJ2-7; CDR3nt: TGTGCCAGCAGTCTACGGACAGGGTATTACGAGCAGTACTTC; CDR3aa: CASSLRTGYYEQYF
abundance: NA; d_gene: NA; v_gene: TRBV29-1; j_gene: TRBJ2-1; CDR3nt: TGCAGCGGTGCGGAGGAGGCCTACAATGAGCAGTTCTTC; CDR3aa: CSGAEEAYNEQFF
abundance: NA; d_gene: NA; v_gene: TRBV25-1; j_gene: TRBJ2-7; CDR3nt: TGTGCCAGCAGAGGGGGTAGCGGCTCCTACGAGCAGTACTTC; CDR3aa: CASRGGSGSYEQYF
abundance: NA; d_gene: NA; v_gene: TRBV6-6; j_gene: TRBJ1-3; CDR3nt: TGTGCCAGCAGTTGGGGGGCTCAGACTGGAAACACCATATATTTT; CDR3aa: CASSWGAQTGNTIYF
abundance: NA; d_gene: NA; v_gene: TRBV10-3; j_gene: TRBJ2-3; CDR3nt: TGTGCCATCAGTGATCCAGCCCGTAAAAGCACAGATACGCAGTATTTT; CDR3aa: CAISDPARKSTDTQYF
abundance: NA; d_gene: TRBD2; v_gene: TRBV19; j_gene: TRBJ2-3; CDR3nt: TGTGCCAGCGAAAATAGCGGGGCGAACGCAGATACGCAGTATTTT; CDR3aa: CASENSGANADTQYF
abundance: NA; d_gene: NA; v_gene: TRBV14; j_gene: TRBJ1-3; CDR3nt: TGTGCCAGCAGCCAAGCAAGGATAAGCTCTGGAAACACCATATATTTT; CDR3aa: CASSQARISSGNTIYF
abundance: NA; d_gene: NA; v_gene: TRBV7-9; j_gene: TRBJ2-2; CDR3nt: TGTGCCAGCAGCTTAGACTCAGGGAGCGGGGAGCTGTTTTTT; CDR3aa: CASSLDSGSGELFF
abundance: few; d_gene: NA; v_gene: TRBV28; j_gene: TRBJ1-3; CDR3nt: TGTGCCAGCAGGGCAACAGGGTTGTTTGGAAACACCATATATTTT; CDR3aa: CASRATGLFGNTIYF
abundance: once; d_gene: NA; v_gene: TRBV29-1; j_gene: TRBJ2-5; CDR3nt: TGCAGCGTTGTTCTTATTGGGGTAGAGACCCAGTACTTC; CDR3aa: CSVVLIGVETQYF
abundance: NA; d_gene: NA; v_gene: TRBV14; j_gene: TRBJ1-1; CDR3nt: TGTGCCAGCAGGGGGGCCGGCGTTTTTGAAGCTTTCTTT; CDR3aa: CASRGAGVFEAFF
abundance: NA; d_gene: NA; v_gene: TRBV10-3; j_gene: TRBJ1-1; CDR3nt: TGTGCCATCAGTGAGTCGGGGGGCGCGAACACTGAAGCTTTCTTT; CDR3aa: CAISESGGANTEAFF
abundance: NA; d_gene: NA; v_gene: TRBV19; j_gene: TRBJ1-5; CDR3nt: TGTGCCAGCCAACCGGACCCGTCCAATCAGCCCCAGCATTTT; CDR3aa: CASQPDPSNQPQHF
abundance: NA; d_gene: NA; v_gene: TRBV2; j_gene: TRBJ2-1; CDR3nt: TGTGCCAGCGGAATAGACCCTCAGGGTGAGCAGTTCTTC; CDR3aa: CASGIDPQGEQFF
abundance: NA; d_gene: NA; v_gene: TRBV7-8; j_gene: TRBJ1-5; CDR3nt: TGTGCCAGCAGCTTAGCCCCAAATCAGCCCCAGCATTTT; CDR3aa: CASSLAPNQPQHF
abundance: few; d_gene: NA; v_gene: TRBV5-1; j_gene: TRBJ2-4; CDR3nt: TGCGCCAGCAGCTTATCTTCTCTAGCCAAAAACATTCAGTACTTC; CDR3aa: CASSLSSLAKNIQYF
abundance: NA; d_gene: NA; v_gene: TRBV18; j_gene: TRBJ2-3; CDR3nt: TGTGCCAGCCCAGCGTTACGGGGGGCATCCGATACGCAGTATTTT; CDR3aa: CASPALRGASDTQYF
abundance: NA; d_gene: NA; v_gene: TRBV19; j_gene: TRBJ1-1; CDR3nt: TGTGCCAGTAGTATAGGAAATCAGAACACTGAAGCTTTCTTT; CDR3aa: CASSIGNQNTEAFF
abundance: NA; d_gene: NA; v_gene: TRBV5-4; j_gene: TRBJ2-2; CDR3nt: TGTGCCAGCAGCTTGCAGGGTGCGAACACCGGGGAGCTGTTTTTT; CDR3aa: CASSLQGANTGELFF
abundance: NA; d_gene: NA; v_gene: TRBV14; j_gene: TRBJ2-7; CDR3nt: TGTGCCAGCAGCCAAGATGTGGATACCTACGAGCAGTACTTC; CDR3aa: CASSQDVDTYEQYF
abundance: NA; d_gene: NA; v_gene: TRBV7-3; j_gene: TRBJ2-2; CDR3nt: TGTGCCAGCAGCCTTGGTCAGGGGCCGAGTGGCGGGGAGCTGTTTTTT; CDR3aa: CASSLGQGPSGGELFF
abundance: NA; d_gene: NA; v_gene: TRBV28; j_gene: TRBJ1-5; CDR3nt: TGTGCCAGCAGTTTAATTTATCAGCCCCAGCATTTT; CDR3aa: CASSLIYQPQHF
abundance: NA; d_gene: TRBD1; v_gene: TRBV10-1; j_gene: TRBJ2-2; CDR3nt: TGCGCCAGCAGTGGAAGGACAGGGAACACCGGGGAGCTGTTTTTT; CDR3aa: CASSGRTGNTGELFF
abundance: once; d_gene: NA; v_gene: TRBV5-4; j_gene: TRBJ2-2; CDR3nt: TGTGCCAGCAGCTCGGGACAATTCACCGGGGAGCTGTTTTTT; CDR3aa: CASSSGQFTGELFF